Described below is a single T cell receptor (beta chain) sequence and its context. Antigen: not known. A much larger clone lies a single base off, so this may be a read error. The sample is drawn from a study of molecular identifiers for immune sequencing clone quantification. CDR1 GTSNPN and CDR2 SVGIG come from the germline V gene (reference sequence). Trimming took off 3 bases at V and 4 bases at J, with 16 bases between the two ends. The CDR3 has 14 amino acids. Broader study findings: Identical TCR molecules sharing a barcode could underestimate highly expanded clone sizes.

TCRdb reanalysed the PCR reads using MiXCR and keeps one entry per CDR3 protein. The table lists around 470,000 distinct CDR3 sequences, around 23% of them singletons. The TCR originated in a human donor in good health. Some libraries in this study had Jurkat cell RNA spiked in. The rearrangement uses TRBV30 and TRBJ2-7, with D perhaps matching TRBD1 or TRBD2 (5 bases each). Sequencing used naive CD8+ T cells from blood, with Jurkat cell RNA spiked in. Described subset: FACS-sorted CD8+CD4-CCR7+CD45RA+ naive T cells. The CDR3 bases are TGTGCCTGGAGCCCCGGGACGGTCAGATACGAGCAGTACTTC. Amino acids: CAWSPGTVRYEQYF.